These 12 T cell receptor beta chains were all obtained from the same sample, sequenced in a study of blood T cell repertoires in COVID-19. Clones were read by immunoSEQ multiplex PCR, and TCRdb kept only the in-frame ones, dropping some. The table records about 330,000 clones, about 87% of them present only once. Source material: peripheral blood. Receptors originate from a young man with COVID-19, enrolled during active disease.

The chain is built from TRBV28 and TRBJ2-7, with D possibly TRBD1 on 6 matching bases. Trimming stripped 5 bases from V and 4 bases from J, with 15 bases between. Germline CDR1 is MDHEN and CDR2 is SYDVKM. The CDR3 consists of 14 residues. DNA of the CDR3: TGTGCCAGCAGTCCCCACAGGGTTAAGTACGAGCAGTACTTC. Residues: CASSPHRVKYEQYF.

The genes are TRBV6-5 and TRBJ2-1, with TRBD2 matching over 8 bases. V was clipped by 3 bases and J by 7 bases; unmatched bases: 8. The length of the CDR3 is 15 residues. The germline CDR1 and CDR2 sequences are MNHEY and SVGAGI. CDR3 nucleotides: TGTGCCAGCAGTTATTCGAGCGGGAGTTGGAATGAGCAGTTCTTC. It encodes CASSYSSGSWNEQFF.

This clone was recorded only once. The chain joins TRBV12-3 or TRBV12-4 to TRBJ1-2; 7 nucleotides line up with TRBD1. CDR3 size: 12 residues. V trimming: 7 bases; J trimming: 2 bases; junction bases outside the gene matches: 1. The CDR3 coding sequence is TGTGCCAGCACGACAGGGAACTATGGCTACACCTTC. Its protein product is CASTTGNYGYTF.

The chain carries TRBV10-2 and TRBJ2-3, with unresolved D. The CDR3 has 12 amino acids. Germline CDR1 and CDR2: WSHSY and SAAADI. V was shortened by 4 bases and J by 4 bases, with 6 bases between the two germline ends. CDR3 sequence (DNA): TGCGCCAGCAGTGGAGGTGCAGATACGCAGTATTTT. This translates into CASSGGADTQYF.

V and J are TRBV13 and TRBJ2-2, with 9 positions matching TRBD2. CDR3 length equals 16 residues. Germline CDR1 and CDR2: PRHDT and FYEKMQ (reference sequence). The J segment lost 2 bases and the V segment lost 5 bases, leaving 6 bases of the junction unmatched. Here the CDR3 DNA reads TGTGCCAGCAGCACCCTGACTAGCGGTAACACCGGGGAGCTGTTTTTT. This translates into CASSTLTSGNTGELFF.

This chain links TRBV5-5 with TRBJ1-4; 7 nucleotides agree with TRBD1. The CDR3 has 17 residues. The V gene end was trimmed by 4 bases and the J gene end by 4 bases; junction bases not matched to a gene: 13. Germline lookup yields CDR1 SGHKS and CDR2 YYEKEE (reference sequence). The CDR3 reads CASSQAVQGVHNEKLFF. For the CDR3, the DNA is TGTGCCAGCAGCCAAGCGGTCCAGGGGGTCCATAATGAAAAACTGTTTTTT. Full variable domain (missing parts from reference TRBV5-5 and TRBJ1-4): DAGVTQSPTHLIKTRGQQVTLRCSPISGHKSVSWYQQVLGQGPQFIFQYYEKEERGRGNFPDRFSARQFPNYSSELNVNALLLGDSALYLCASSQAVQGVHNEKLFFGSGTQLSVL.

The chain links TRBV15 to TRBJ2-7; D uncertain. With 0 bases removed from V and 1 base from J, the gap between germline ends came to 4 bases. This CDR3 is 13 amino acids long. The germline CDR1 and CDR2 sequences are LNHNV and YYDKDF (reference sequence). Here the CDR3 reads CATSRDESYEQYF. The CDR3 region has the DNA TGTGCCACCAGCAGAGATGAGTCCTACGAGCAGTACTTC.

CDR3 sequence reads: CAWTGGLLAGHGYTF. For the CDR3, the DNA is TGTGCCTGGACCGGAGGTTTGTTGGCGGGGCATGGCTACACCTTC. This chain joins TRBV30 and TRBJ1-2; maybe TRBD1 (5 bases). CDR3 length equals 15 residues. Germline values: CDR1 GTSNPN, CDR2 SVGIG (reference sequence). V was shortened by 4 bases and J by 6 bases, with 21 bases between the two germline ends.

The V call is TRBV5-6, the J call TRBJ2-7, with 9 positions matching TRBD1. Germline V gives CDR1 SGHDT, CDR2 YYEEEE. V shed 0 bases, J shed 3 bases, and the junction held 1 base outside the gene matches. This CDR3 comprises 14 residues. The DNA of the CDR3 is TGTGCCAGCAGCTTGGCGGGACAGGGCTACGAGCAGTACTTC. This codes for CASSLAGQGYEQYF.

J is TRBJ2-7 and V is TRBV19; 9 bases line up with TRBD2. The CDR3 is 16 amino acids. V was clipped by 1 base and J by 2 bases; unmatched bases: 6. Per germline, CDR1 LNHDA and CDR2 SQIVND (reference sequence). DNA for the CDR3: TGTGCCAGTAGTATAGTTGCGACTAGCGGCCCCTACGAGCAGTACTTC. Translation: CASSIVATSGPYEQYF.

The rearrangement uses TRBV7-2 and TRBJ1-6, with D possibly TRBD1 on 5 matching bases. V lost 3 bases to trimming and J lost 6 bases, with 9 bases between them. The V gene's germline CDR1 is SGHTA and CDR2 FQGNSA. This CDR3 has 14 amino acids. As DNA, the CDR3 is TGTGCCAGCAGCTTTGTAGACAGTAATTCACCCCTCCACTTT. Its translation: CASSFVDSNSPLHF.

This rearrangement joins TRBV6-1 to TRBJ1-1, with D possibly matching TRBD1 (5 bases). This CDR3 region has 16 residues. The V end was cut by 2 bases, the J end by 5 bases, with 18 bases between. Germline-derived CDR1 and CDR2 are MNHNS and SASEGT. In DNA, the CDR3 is TGTGCCAGCAGTGAATCGGGCGTCAGGGCCCTTACTGAAGCTTTCTTT. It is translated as CASSESGVRALTEAFF.